The present T cell receptor (beta chain) was sequenced within a study of spatial heterogeneity in lung cancer. The CDR3 covers 18 residues. TCRdb reprocessed the 5' RACE reads with MiXCR, giving one entry per CDR3 protein. In the table there are about 3,700 distinct CDR3 sequences, approximately 4.9% of which are singletons. This clonotype was recorded at least ten times. Its antigen is unknown. Findings of the study overall: Of the expanded TCRs, ubiquitous and regional counts tracked the counts of ubiquitous and regional nonsynonymous mutations, respectively. Tumors with more nonsynonymous mutations had more expanded intratumoral alpha and beta TCRs.

Documented time point: sample taken at primary tumor resection. The specimen comprised lung tumor tissue, sampled at surgery. The chain carries TRBV12-1 and TRBJ2-6; the DNA was not used to check the table's D call, TRBD1. TRBV12-1 is a pseudogene. The receptor comes from a female donor with early-stage non-small cell lung cancer. CDR3 bases: TGTGCCAGCAGCTTTGTGACGACAGGGGGCTCTGGGGCCAACGTCCTGACTTTC. This translates into CASSFVTTGGSGANVLTF.